This T cell receptor beta chain derives from a study of Ad26.COV2.S vaccination and SARS-CoV-2 variants. At the level of the study: Once or twice, 56 days apart, Ad26.COV2.S was delivered intramuscularly.

The treatment denotes: 15 to 20 received Ad26.COV2.S at low or high dose, single or two shots; about 5 received placebo; per-sample allocation not given. Samples were taken on day 63 after the first vaccine or placebo injection. Built on an Ad26 vector, the vaccine expressed Wuhan-strain SARS-CoV-2 spike. Clones were read by immunoSEQ multiplex PCR, and TCRdb kept only the in-frame ones, dropping some. Among fewer than 800,000 clones listed, roughly 90% were seen once. Between the trimmed V and J ends, which lost 0 bases and 8 bases, there was a span of 7 bases. The germline gives CDR1 SEHNR, CDR2 FQNEAQ (reference sequence). This CDR3 contains 13 residues.

The sequences come from peripheral blood, collected in a trial of Ad26.COV2.S vaccine versus placebo. This sequence joins TRBV7-9 and TRBJ1-4; D call uncertain. This receptor was taken from a person between 18 and 60 years old who received the Ad26.COV2.S COVID-19 vaccine or a placebo. The CDR3 sequence is CASSLAPGEKLFF. The CDR3 region has the DNA TGTGCCAGCAGCTTAGCGCCCGGGGAAAAACTGTTTTTT.